This T cell receptor (beta chain) was found in a study of T-cell memory formation after mild COVID-19. Study findings and constraints: Clones from the second wave (peaking day 37) had unconfirmed SARS-CoV-2 specificity. The appearance of some responding clones in pre-infection memory suggested that cross-reactive memory joined.

The V and J ends lost 0 bases and 12 bases respectively, with 9 bases between them. CDR3 size: 12 residues. CDR1 SGHVS and CDR2 FQNEAQ come from the germline V gene. Note on this clonotype: Its specificity is unknown.

Using constant-segment primers, 5'RACE produced TCR alpha and TCR beta cDNA libraries carrying sample barcodes and UMIs. TCRdb recomputed calls from the 5' RACE reads with MiXCR, one row per CDR3 protein. The sample yields under 350,000 distinct CDR3 sequences, 15% to 20% seen once. The receptor was derived from a young man who had mild COVID-19 (a few samples of this study predate the infection). Cell type and time point are not known. This sequence joins TRBV7-8 and TRBJ2-1; D gene ambiguous. Specimen: PBMCs or a T cell subset sorted from them (not recorded which). CDR3 DNA: TGTGCCAGCAGCTTAGCAGGTGAGCGGCAGTTCTTC. This translates into CASSLAGERQFF.